This T cell receptor (beta chain) is from a study of blood T cell repertoires in COVID-19. The table came from immunoSEQ multiplex PCR; TCRdb's copy has only in-frame clones and leaves some out. Of around 190,000 clones listed, approximately 75% are singletons. This clonotype was sampled from a man aged 40-49 years who had recovered from COVID-19. Sequencing used PBMCs or T cells enriched from blood (not recorded which).

The CDR3, as DNA: TGCGCCAGCAGCCCTATGGGACTAGCGGGAGTGAACGGGGAGCTGTTTTTT. This encodes CASSPMGLAGVNGELFF. J is TRBJ2-2 and V is TRBV4-1; TRBD2 aligns across 14 bases. The CDR3 runs to 17 residues. Germline trimming cut 4 bases from V and 7 bases from J; bases unmatched to any gene: 8. The germline V gene has CDR1 MGHRA and CDR2 YSYEKL.